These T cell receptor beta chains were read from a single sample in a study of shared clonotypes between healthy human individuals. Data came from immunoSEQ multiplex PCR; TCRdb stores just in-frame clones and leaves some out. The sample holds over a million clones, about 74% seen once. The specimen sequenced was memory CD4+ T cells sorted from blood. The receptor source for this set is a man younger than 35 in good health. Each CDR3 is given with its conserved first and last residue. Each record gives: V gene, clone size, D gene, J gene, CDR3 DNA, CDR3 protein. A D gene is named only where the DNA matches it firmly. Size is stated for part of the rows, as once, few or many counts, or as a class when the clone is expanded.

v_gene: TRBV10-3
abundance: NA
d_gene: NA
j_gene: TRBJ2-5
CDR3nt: TGTGCCATCAGTGGGGAAGAGACCCAGTACTTC
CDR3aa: CAISGEETQYF

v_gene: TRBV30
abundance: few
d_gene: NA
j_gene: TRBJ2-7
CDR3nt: TGTGCCTGGAGTGTAAATGCCTACGAGCAGTACTTC
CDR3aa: CAWSVNAYEQYF

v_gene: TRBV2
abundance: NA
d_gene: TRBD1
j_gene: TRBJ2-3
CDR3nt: TGTGCCAGCAGTTTGGGACAGGAACGCACAGATACGCAGTATTTT
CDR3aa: CASSLGQERTDTQYF

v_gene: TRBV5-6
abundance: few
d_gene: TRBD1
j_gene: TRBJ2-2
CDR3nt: TGTGCCAGCAGCCGACCCGGACAGGAGAACACCGGGGAGCTGTTTTTT
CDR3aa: CASSRPGQENTGELFF

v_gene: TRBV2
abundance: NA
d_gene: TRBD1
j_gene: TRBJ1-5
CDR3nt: TGTGCCAGCATTGACCGGACAGGAAATCAGCCCCAGCATTTT
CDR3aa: CASIDRTGNQPQHF

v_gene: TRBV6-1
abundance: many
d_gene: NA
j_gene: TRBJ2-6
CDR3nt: TGTGCCAGCACCGCGGGCTCTGGGGCCAACGTCCTGACTTTC
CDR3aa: CASTAGSGANVLTF

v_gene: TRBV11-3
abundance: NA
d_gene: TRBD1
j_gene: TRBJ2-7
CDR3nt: TGTGCCAGAGAGGGACAGGGGGTTCGGGAGCAGTACTTC
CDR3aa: CAREGQGVREQYF

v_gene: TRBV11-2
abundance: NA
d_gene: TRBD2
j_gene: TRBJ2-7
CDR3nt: TGTGCCAGCAGCTTACGCGGGAGCGGGGGGATCCACGAGCAGTACTTC
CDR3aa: CASSLRGSGGIHEQYF

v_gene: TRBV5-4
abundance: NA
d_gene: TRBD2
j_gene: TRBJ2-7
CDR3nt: TGTGCCAGCAGCTCCTCCGGGACTATTGCCTACGAGCAGTACTTC
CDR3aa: CASSSSGTIAYEQYF

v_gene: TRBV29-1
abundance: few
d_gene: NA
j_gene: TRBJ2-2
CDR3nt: TGCAGCGTTGCATCACATCTGAACACCGGGGAGCTGTTTTTT
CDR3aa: CSVASHLNTGELFF

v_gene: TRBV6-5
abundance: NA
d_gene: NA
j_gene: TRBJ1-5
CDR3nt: TGTGCCAGCAGTACTCAGGGGAGAGTTGGTCAGCCCCAGCATTTT
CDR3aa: CASSTQGRVGQPQHF

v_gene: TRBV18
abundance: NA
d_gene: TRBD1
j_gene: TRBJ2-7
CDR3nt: TGTGCCAGCTCACCGACAGGGAGCGCGGCCGAGCAGTACTTC
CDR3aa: CASSPTGSAAEQYF

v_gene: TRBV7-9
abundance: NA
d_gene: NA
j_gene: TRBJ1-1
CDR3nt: TGTGCCAGCAGCCGGATATTGGAAGGTGAAGCTTTCTTT
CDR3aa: CASSRILEGEAFF

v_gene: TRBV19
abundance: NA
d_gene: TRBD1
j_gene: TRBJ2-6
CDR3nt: TGTGCCAGTAGCCTGGACAGGTCGAGCTCTGGGGCCAACGTCCTGACTTTC
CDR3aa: CASSLDRSSSGANVLTF

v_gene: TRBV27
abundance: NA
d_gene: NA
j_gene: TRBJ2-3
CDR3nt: TGTGCCAGCAGTTTTAGAGAGGCAGATACGCAGTATTTT
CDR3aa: CASSFREADTQYF

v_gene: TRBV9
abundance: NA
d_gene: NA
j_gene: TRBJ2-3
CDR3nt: TGTGCCAGCAGCGTTGGTCGGAGGGAGGTAACAGATACGCAGTATTTT
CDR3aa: CASSVGRREVTDTQYF

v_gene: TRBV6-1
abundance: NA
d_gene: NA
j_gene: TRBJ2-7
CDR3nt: TGTGCCAGCAGGGGCAGACACGAGCAGTACTTC
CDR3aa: CASRGRHEQYF

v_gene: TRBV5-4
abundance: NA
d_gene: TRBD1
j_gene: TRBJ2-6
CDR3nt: TGTGCCAGCAGTTCCGGGACAGGATACTCTGGGGCCAACGTCCTGACTTTC
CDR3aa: CASSSGTGYSGANVLTF

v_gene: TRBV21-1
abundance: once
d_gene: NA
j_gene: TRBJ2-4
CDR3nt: TGTGCCAGCAGCAAAGTATATGACGTTCCGTACACGGCCAAAAACATTCAGTACTTC
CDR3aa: CASSKVYDVPYTAKNIQYF

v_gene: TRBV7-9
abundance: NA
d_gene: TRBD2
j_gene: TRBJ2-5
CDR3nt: TGTGCCAGCAGCTTATTAGCGGGAGGGCACGAGACCCAGTACTTC
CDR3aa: CASSLLAGGHETQYF

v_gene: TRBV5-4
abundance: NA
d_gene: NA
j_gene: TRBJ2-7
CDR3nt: TGTGCCAGCAGCGAGGGACGGACCTCCTACGAGCAGTACTTC
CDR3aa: CASSEGRTSYEQYF

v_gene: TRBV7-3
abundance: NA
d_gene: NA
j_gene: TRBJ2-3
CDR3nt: TGTGCCAGCAGCGAACATAGCACAGATACGCAGTATTTT
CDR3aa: CASSEHSTDTQYF

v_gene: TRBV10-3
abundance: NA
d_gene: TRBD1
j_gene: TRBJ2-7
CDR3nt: TGTGCCATCAGTGAGTCCGGGACAGGGTTTTACGAGCAGTACTTC
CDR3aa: CAISESGTGFYEQYF

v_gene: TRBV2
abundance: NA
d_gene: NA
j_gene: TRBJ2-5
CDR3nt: TGTGCCAGCAGGGGGATTTTCCTCCAAGAGACCCAGTACTTC
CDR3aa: CASRGIFLQETQYF

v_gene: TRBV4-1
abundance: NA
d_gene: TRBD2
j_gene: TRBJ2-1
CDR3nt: TGCGCCAGCAGCCTGCCCGGGACTAGAGACAATGAGCAGTTCTTC
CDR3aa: CASSLPGTRDNEQFF

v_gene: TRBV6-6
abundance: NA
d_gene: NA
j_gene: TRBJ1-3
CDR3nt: TGTGCCAGCAGTTACCCCACCGGCTCTGGAAACACCATATATTTT
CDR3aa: CASSYPTGSGNTIYF

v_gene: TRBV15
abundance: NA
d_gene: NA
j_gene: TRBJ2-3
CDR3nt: TGTGCCACCAGCAGTTGGGGCACAGATACGCAGTATTTT
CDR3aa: CATSSWGTDTQYF

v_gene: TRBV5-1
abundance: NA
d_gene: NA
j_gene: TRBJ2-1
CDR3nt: TGCGCCAGCAGCATAGAGAGTCCCCCCCGAGAGCAGTTCTTC
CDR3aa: CASSIESPPREQFF

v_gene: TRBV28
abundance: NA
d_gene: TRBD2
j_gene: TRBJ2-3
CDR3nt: TGTGCCAGCTTTAGCGGGGGGTCCGGAGATACGCAGTATTTT
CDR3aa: CASFSGGSGDTQYF

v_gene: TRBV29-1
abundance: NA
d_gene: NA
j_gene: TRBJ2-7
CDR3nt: TGCAGCGTTGGGCGGGCCCATCAGAATTCCTACGAGCAGTACTTC
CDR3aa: CSVGRAHQNSYEQYF

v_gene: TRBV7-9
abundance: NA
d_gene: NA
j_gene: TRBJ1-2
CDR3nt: TGTGCCAGCAGCTTAGCAGCGATGACCGATGGCTACACCTTC
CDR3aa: CASSLAAMTDGYTF

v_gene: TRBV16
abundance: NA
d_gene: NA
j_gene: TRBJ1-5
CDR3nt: TGTGCCAGCAGCCCTACCGGGCTCCCTTATCAGCCCCAGCATTTT
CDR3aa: CASSPTGLPYQPQHF

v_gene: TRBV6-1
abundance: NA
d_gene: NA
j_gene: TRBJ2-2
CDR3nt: TGTGCCAGCAAAGTCGACGCGTCGAACACCGGGGAGCTGTTTTTT
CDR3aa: CASKVDASNTGELFF

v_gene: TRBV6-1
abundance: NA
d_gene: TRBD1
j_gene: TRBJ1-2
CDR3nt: TGTGCCAGCAGTGAACGGTGGTCCCAGGGGGCTGCTCACACTAACTATGGCTACACCTTC
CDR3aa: CASSERWSQGAAHTNYGYTF

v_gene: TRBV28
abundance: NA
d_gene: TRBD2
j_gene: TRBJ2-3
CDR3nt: TGTGCCAGCAGCCGGGGAGGGGCGATAACAGATACGCAGTATTTT
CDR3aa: CASSRGGAITDTQYF

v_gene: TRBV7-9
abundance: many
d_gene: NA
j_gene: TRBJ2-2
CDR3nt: TGTGCCAGCAGCCGGAGCTTGGTCACCGGGGAGCTGTTTTTT
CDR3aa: CASSRSLVTGELFF

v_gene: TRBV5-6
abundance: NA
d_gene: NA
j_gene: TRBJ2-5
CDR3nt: TGTGCCAGCAGCTTTTCAGAATTGGAGACCCAGTACTTC
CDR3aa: CASSFSELETQYF

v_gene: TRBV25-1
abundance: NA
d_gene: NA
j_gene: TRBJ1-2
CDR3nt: TGTGCCAGCAGTGATACTGCAGACTATGGCTACACCTTC
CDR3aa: CASSDTADYGYTF

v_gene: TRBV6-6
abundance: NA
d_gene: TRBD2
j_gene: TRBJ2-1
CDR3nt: TGTGCCAGCAGTCCCGGGACTAGCGGGGCCTACAATGAGCAGTTCTTC
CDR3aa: CASSPGTSGAYNEQFF

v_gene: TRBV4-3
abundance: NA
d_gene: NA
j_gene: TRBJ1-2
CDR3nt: TGCGCCAGCAGCCAAGATCGCCAGGGTTTTCGGGGCTACACCTTC
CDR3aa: CASSQDRQGFRGYTF

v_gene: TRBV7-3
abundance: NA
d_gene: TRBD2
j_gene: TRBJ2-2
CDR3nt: TGTGCCAGCAGCGCGGGACTAGCTGTAACCGGGGAGCTGTTTTTT
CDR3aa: CASSAGLAVTGELFF

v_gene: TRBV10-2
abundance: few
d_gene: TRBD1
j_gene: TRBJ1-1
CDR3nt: TGCGCCAGCAGTGACCAGGGGGCGAGCACTGAAGCTTTCTTT
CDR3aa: CASSDQGASTEAFF

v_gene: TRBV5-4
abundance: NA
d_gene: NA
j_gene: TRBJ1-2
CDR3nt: TGTGCCAGCAGCTTGGCGTCCGGAGGGGGACTCTATGGCTACACCTTC
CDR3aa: CASSLASGGGLYGYTF

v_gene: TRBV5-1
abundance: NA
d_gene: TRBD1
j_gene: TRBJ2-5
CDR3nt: TGCGCCAGCAGGACAGGGATGGAAGAGACCCAGTACTTC
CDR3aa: CASRTGMEETQYF

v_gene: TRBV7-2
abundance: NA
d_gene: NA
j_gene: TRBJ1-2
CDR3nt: TGTGCCAGCAGCTTAGAGGGCGGGGGATTAGGCTATGGCTACACCTTC
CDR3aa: CASSLEGGGLGYGYTF